This T cell receptor beta chain was sequenced in a study of low-dose radiotherapy and immunotherapy resistance in tumors. Study information: Radiation delivery to Cohort 1 consisted of 0.5 Gy per fraction every 2 weeks, summing to 6.5 Gy. Intravenous nivolumab 240 mg every two weeks plus ipilimumab 1 mg/kg every six weeks was given to patients.

This clonotype was seen at least ten times. First-strand cDNA used TRAV- and TRBV-specific primers, covering alpha and beta chains. TCRs were put through 20 to 25 PCR cycles of amplification with Phusion. A constant-region primer and the V-primer adapter served as the primer pair. MiXCR, run by TCRdb on the reads, gives a single entry per CDR3 protein. The sample has about 89,000 distinct CDR3 sequences; under 9.5% are singletons. This CDR3 has 14 amino acids. J gave up 3 bases and V 5 bases, and 5 bases lay outside the gene matches. Germline V lookup: CDR1 MDHEN, CDR2 SYDVKM. Time point reported: before trial treatment. Every donor's regimen consisted of nivolumab, ipilimumab, aspirin, low-dose cyclophosphamide and low-dose radiotherapy.

V gene TRBV28 combines with J gene TRBJ2-7; 9 nucleotides align to TRBD2. This clonotype originated in a male donor with prostate cancer. The sample in question was PBMCs, obtained before treatment. CDR3 sequence: CASSGTSSIYEQYF. The CDR3 DNA reads TGTGCCAGCAGTGGGACTAGCAGTATCTACGAGCAGTACTTC.